This T cell receptor beta chain was identified in a study of cytomegalovirus exposure and HLA in healthy donors. In the study overall: From HLA-typed donors, an early data release held 70 million to 100 million unique TCRs.

Study-level findings and limits: Fewer N-insertions (relative to the 666-donor mean) were reportedly seen in an Asian-associated ancestry cluster in a later analysis. Later analysis suggested links between common viral pathogens and several top significant clusters.

Concerning this clone itself: What it binds is unknown.

The CDR3 consists of 12 residues. Trimming took 4 bases from V and 4 from J, leaving 7 bases between them. The germline CDR1 and CDR2 sequences are MDHEN and SYDVKM. PCR amplification relied on 60 Vbeta primers (plus 13 Jbeta primers). Per the original methods: Among the unique TCR beta chains that a later analysis counted, about 81 million in all, roughly 9.9 million were shared. Only in-frame clones appear in the TCRdb table, and some are missing; sequencing was by immunoSEQ multiplex PCR. The V and J calls and clone size are taken from that table; D and trimming were inferred from the DNA. This table has 130,000 to 150,000 clones, 68% appearing once.

The sequenced sample consisted of PBMCs. This chain links TRBV28 with TRBJ1-2, with D perhaps matching TRBD1 (5 bases). The TCR was taken from a man in his fifties or sixties in good health and CMV-seronegative. CDR3 nucleotides: TGTGCCAGCAGTTGGGGCTCCTATGGCTACACCTTC. This translates into CASSWGSYGYTF.